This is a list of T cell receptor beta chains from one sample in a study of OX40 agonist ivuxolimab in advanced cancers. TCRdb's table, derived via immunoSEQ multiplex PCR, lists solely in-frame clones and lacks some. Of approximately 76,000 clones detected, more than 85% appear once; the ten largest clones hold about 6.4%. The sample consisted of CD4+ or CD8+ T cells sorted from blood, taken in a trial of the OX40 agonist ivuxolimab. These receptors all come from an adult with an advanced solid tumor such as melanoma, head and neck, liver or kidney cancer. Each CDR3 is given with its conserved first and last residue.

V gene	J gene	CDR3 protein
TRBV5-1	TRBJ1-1	CASSLAETTEAFF
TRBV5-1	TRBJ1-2	CASRPGQGEIRGYTF
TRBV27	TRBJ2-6	CASSSRGQLSGANVLTF
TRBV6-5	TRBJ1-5	CASRHGGSNQPQHF
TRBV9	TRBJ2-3	CASSMPRGGGRPTDTQYF
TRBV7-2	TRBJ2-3	CASSSGAGDTQYF
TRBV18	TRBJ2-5	CASSEFTRGQETQYF
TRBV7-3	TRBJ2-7	CASSLARGTAAYEQYF
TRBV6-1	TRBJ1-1	CASRAPGGATEAFF
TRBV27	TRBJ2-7	CASSLSRGGYEQYF
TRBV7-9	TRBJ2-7	CASSSDRGTYEQYF
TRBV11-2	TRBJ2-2	CASRTLDRTGELFF
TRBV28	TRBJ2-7	CASSFPRREGLDEQYF